This TCR beta chain was found in a study of blood T cell repertoires in COVID-19. Study context: Whether acute or convalescent, the COVID-19 samples came from the United States, Italy and Spain. PBMCs, B-cell-depleted T cells, or T cells provided the cDNA or gDNA that made up the material.

Original data processing: Amplification of reference gene primers provided the estimated nucleated cell counts. The repertoire was sequenced with immunoSEQ multiplex PCR; TCRdb's copy has only in-frame clones and lacks some. V, J and clone size reflect that table, while D and trimming were determined from the DNA. The repertoire includes under 250,000 clones, about 82% of them detected once, and around an eighth sits in the top ten. V was pared by 0 bases and J by 0 bases, with 12 bases between. There are 16 residues in the CDR3. CDR1 and CDR2 (germline): MNHEY, SMNVEV (reference sequence). Sequencing used peripheral blood. This chain uses TRBV27 with TRBJ2-7, with D possibly TRBD2 on 5 matching bases. The sequence was collected from an older man with acute or convalescent COVID-19. CDR3 coding DNA: TGTGCCAGCAGTTTATCTGGCGGGCCGAGCTCCTACGAGCAGTACTTC. It codes for CASSLSGGPSSYEQYF.